The rows below give T cell receptor beta chains drawn from one sample of a study of long-term antiretroviral therapy in people with HIV. Data came from immunoSEQ multiplex PCR; TCRdb stores just in-frame clones and leaves some out. Here the sample spans 20,000 or so clones, approximately 82% being singletons. The input for sequencing was unsorted PBMCs, taken 0.5 years before starting antiretroviral therapy. The receptors originated from a woman between 50 and 59 years old with HIV. Each CDR3 is given with its conserved first and last residue. D genes are given only for firm matches. The listing skips clone size in some rows; elsewhere it reads once, few, many or a size class.

d_call	clone_size	j_call	v_call	cdr3_aa	cdr3_nt
.	.	TRBJ2-5	TRBV9	CASSSGGAGVQETQYF	TGTGCCAGCAGCTCAGGGGGAGCGGGGGTGCAAGAGACCCAGTACTTC
TRBD1	.	TRBJ2-7	TRBV29-1	CSVNRGNEQYF	TGCAGCGTTAACAGGGGGAACGAGCAGTACTTC
.	.	TRBJ1-4	TRBV30	CASKVPLREKLFF	TGTGCCTCGAAGGTCCCTCTCAGGGAAAAACTGTTTTTT
TRBD2	.	TRBJ2-1	TRBV7-2	CASSSLAGGLNNEQFF	TGTGCCAGCAGCTCACTAGCGGGGGGGCTTAACAATGAGCAGTTCTTC
TRBD1	.	TRBJ2-2	TRBV4-1	CASSQSLPGQGAGELFF	TGCGCCAGCAGCCAAAGTCTACCGGGACAGGGGGCCGGGGAGCTGTTTTTT
.	.	TRBJ2-1	TRBV27	CASSPRGGGSYNEQFF	TGTGCCAGCAGTCCCCGTGGGGGTGGGTCCTACAATGAGCAGTTCTTC
.	few	TRBJ2-7	TRBV11-2	CASSFGAESSYEQYF	TGTGCCAGCAGCTTTGGGGCTGAGAGCTCCTACGAGCAGTACTTC
.	.	TRBJ2-7	TRBV6-1	CASSEVGLGEF	TGTGCCAGCAGTGAGGTGGGCCTAGGCGAGTTC
.	few	TRBJ2-7	TRBV28	CASRRDRPGSYEQYF	TGTGCCAGCAGGCGGGACCGGCCTGGCTCCTACGAGCAGTACTTC
TRBD2	.	TRBJ2-1	TRBV30	CAWSVGLAGYNEQFF	TGTGCCTGGAGTGTTGGACTAGCGGGCTACAATGAGCAGTTCTTC
.	once	TRBJ1-5	TRBV19	CASSIINRVANQPQHF	TGTGCCAGTAGTATAATAAACAGGGTAGCCAATCAGCCCCAGCATTTT
TRBD1	few	TRBJ1-1	TRBV30	CAWSPYRGRAFF	TGTGCCTGGAGTCCCTACAGGGGGAGGGCTTTCTTT
TRBD1	.	TRBJ1-5	TRBV6-1	CASSEAPGTGVWSNQPQHF	TGTGCCAGCAGTGAAGCGCCCGGGACAGGGGTTTGGAGCAATCAGCCCCAGCATTTT
.	.	TRBJ1-5	TRBV19	CASSDTRSQPQHF	TGTGCCAGTAGTGATACGCGTAGTCAGCCCCAGCATTTT
.	.	TRBJ1-1	TRBV11-2	CASSQDTSWAFF	TGTGCCAGCAGCCAGGACACCAGTTGGGCTTTCTTT
.	.	TRBJ1-3	TRBV5-1	CASSLAYGQSSGNTIYF	TGCGCCAGCAGCTTGGCCTATGGACAGAGCTCTGGAAACACCATATATTTT
.	.	TRBJ2-3	TRBV1	CTSSRRLRPITDTQYF	TGCACCAGCAGCCGCAGACTCCGCCCAATCACAGATACGCAGTATTTT
.	.	TRBJ1-1	TRBV11-2	CASSFGIRMNTEAFF	TGTGCCAGCAGCTTCGGTATCAGGATGAACACTGAAGCTTTCTTT
.	.	TRBJ1-1	TRBV18	CASSPGDSRNTEAFF	TGTGCCAGCTCACCAGGGGACTCCAGGAACACTGAAGCTTTCTTT
TRBD1	few	TRBJ2-6	TRBV9	CASSGTGTGRLSGANVLTF	TGTGCCAGCAGCGGAACCGGGACAGGCCGTCTCTCTGGGGCCAACGTCCTGACTTTC
.	.	TRBJ2-2	TRBV5-8	CASSLSGESNTGELFF	TGTGCCAGCAGCCTATCAGGGGAGAGTAACACCGGGGAGCTGTTTTTT
.	few	TRBJ1-6	TRBV27	CASSSTGSTTPLHF	TGTGCCAGCAGTTCAACAGGGTCGACAACACCCCTCCACTTT
.	few	TRBJ2-5	TRBV23-1	CASSRHVAQYF	TGCGCCAGCAGTCGCCATGTGGCCCAGTACTTC
.	.	TRBJ1-4	TRBV2	CASRGRVWTNEKLFF	TGTGCCAGCAGGGGCAGGGTCTGGACTAATGAAAAACTGTTTTTT
.	once	TRBJ1-1	TRBV10-3	CAISEMTSTEAFF	TGTGCCATCAGTGAGATGACTAGCACTGAAGCTTTCTTT
.	few	TRBJ1-2	TRBV2	CASSDWPDSGRGYGYTF	TGTGCCAGCAGTGATTGGCCGGACTCTGGACGGGGCTATGGCTACACCTTC
.	few	TRBJ1-5	TRBV7-6	CASSQDGNQPQHF	TGTGCCAGCAGCCAGGACGGCAATCAGCCCCAGCATTTT
.	few	TRBJ2-1	TRBV9	CASSAKLTPGGYIYNEQFF	TGTGCCAGCAGCGCTAAACTCACACCCGGGGGATACATCTACAATGAGCAGTTCTTC
.	.	TRBJ1-1	TRBV9	CASSGATVMNTEAFF	TGTGCCAGCAGCGGTGCGACCGTCATGAACACTGAAGCTTTCTTT
.	.	TRBJ1-5	TRBV6-1	CASSDPSTGGNQPQHF	TGTGCCAGCAGTGACCCATCGACAGGCGGCAATCAGCCCCAGCATTTT
.	.	TRBJ2-6	TRBV2	CASKAGGHSGANVLTF	TGTGCCAGCAAGGCAGGGGGGCATTCTGGGGCCAACGTCCTGACTTTC
.	.	TRBJ1-5	TRBV19	CASSIRGYGQPQHF	TGTGCCAGTAGTATAAGGGGGTATGGTCAGCCCCAGCATTTT
TRBD2	once	TRBJ2-3	TRBV7-9	CASSPPRGGAADTQYF	TGTGCCAGCAGCCCACCTCGCGGGGGGGCCGCAGATACGCAGTATTTT
.	.	TRBJ2-7	TRBV11-2	CASNSQGTDYEQYF	TGTGCCAGCAACTCACAGGGTACGGACTACGAGCAGTACTTC
.	.	TRBJ2-5	TRBV4-1	CASSQRVLQETQYF	TGCGCCAGCAGCCAACGAGTCCTCCAAGAGACCCAGTACTTC
.	.	TRBJ2-7	TRBV10-3	CAISESKGITYEQYF	TGTGCCATCAGTGAGTCGAAAGGGATCACCTACGAGCAGTACTTC
.	.	TRBJ1-3	TRBV18	CASSPQGTFGPGNTIYF	TGTGCCAGCTCACCCCAAGGGACCTTCGGGCCTGGAAACACCATATATTTT
.	.	TRBJ1-1	TRBV18	CASSPKGAPLAEAFF	TGTGCCAGCTCACCGAAGGGAGCCCCTTTGGCTGAAGCTTTCTTT
.	.	TRBJ2-7	TRBV12-1	CASSPGLYEQYF	TGTGCCAGCAGCCCGGGACTCTACGAGCAGTACTTC
.	.	TRBJ2-5	TRBV5-1	CASSLMQVRETQYF	TGCGCCAGCAGCTTGATGCAGGTCCGAGAGACCCAGTACTTC
.	medium-sized	TRBJ2-1	TRBV5-5	CASSLDSYNEQFF	TGTGCCAGCAGCTTGGACAGCTACAATGAGCAGTTCTTC